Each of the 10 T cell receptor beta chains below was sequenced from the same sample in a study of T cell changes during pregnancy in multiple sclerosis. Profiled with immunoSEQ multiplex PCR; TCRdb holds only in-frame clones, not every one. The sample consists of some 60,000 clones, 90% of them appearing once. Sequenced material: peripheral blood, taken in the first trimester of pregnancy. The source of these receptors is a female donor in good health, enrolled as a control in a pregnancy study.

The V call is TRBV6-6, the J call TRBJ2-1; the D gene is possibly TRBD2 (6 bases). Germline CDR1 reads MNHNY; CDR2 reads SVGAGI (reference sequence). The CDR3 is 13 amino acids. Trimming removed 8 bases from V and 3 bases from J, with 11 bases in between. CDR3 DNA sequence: TGTGCCAGCGGTGGAGGGAGCTACAATGAGCAGTTCTTC. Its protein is CASGGGSYNEQFF.

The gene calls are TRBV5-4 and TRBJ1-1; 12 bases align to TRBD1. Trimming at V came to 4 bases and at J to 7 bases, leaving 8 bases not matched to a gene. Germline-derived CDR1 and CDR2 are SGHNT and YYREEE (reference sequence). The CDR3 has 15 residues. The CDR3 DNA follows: TGTGCCAGCAGCCACCCGGGACAGGGGGCGTTTGAAGCTTTCTTT. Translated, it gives CASSHPGQGAFEAFF. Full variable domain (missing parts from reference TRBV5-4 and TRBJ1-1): ETGVTQSPTHLIKTRGQQVTLRCSSQSGHNTVSWYQQALGQGPQFIFQYYREEENGRGNFPPRFSGLQFPNYSSELNVNALELDDSALYLCASSHPGQGAFEAFFGQGTRLTVV.

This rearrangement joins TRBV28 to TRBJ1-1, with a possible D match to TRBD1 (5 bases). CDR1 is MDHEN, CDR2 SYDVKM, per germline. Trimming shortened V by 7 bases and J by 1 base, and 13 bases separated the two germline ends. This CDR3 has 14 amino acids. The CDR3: CASKGVSGNTEAFF. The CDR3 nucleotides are TGTGCCAGCAAAGGGGTTTCCGGGAACACTGAAGCTTTCTTT.

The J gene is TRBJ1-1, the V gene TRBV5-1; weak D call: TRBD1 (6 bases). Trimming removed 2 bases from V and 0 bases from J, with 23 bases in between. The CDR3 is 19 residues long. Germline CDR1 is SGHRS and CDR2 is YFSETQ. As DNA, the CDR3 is TGCGCCAGCAGCTTCTCAGGGGTCTCTCCCGAAATTATGAACACTGAAGCTTTCTTT. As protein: CASSFSGVSPEIMNTEAFF.

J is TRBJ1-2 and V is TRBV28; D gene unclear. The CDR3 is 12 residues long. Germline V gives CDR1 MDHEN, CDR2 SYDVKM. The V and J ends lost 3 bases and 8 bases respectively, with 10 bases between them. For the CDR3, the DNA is TGTGCCAGCAGTTTTGACAAGCCGGGCTACACCTTC. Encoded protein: CASSFDKPGYTF.

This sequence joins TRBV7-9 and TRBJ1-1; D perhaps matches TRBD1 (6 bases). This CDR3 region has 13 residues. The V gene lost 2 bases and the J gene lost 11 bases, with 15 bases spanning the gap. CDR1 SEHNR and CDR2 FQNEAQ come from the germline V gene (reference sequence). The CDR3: CASSLHGGLGAFF. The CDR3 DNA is TGTGCCAGCAGCTTACATGGGGGCTTAGGGGCTTTCTTT.

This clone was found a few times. The CDR3 bases are TGTGCCAGCAGCCAACGATGGGCGAACACTGAAGCTTTCTTT. Translated, it gives CASSQRWANTEAFF. The rearrangement joins TRBV4-2 to TRBJ1-1; D unclear. Trimming shortened V by 2 bases and J by 1 base, and 8 bases separated the two germline ends. Germline values: CDR1 LGHNA, CDR2 YNFKEQ. The CDR3 covers 14 residues.

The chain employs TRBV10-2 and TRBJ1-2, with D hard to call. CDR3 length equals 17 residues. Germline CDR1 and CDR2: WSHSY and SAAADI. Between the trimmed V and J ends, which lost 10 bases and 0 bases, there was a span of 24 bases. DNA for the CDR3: TGCGCCACCTTCTCTCACGGGGATTTAACTGCTAACTATGGCTACACCTTC. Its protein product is CATFSHGDLTANYGYTF.

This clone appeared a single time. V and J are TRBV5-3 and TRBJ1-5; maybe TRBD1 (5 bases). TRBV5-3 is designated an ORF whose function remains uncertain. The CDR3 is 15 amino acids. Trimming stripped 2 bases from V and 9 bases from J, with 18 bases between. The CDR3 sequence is CARSFQGPKGGPQHF. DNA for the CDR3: TGTGCCAGAAGCTTCCAGGGCCCGAAGGGAGGGCCCCAGCATTTT.

The CDR3 loop is CASSLGLAGLNEQFF. The CDR3 nucleotides read TGTGCCAGCAGCTTAGGACTAGCGGGACTCAATGAGCAGTTCTTC. This sequence joins TRBV7-9 and TRBJ2-1, with 11 nucleotides matching TRBD2. The CDR3 loop spans 15 amino acids. The germline gives CDR1 SEHNR, CDR2 FQNEAQ (reference sequence). V shed 1 base and J 6 bases; nucleotides not matched to a gene: 2.